This TCR beta chain was sequenced in a study of cytomegalovirus exposure and HLA in healthy donors (dated by TCRdb to about 2017). With respect to the entire study: The 666 repertoires of the first cohort and the approximately 130 validation repertoires were produced on the same platform, according to a later analysis. The study combined high-throughput TCR immunosequencing, statistical association of individual TCRs with disease status, and machine learning to predict cytomegalovirus infection status. The study aimed to test whether cataloging public T cell receptors could reveal signatures of past pathogen exposure. Besides the first cohort of about 730 subjects, a separate validation cohort made up of over 95 different subjects was used.

Broad study findings and their caveats: Of the cluster scores, about 94% were above 0 in a later analysis, which found that TCRs clustered in the first cohort also tended to co-occur in the approximately 120 validation repertoires. In both the original and validation cohorts, the classifier was reported to diagnose cytomegalovirus status with high specificity and sensitivity. In vitro tests confirmed that three of the cytomegalovirus-associated TCR beta chains recognize cytomegalovirus antigens. In the study, approximately 160 TCR beta chains were listed as associated with cytomegalovirus. A later analysis had no HLA typing for the validation cohort, so co-occurrence there was scored across all 110 or so repertoires. Across donors, most TCR sequences were observed very rarely, whereas some public TCRs were present in many individuals. The authors suggested that the approach could potentially be generalized to other disease states and immunological phenotypes.

CDR1 GTSNPN and CDR2 SVGIG are derived from the germline V gene (reference sequence). The trim is 0 bases for V and 8 bases for J, with a gap of 7 bases between the germline ends. Inclusive of the bounding cysteine and phenylalanine, the CDR3 is 11 residues long. The retained sequence is limited to the CDR3, 33 bases, with the frame set at the first base. The receptor library was made with the immunoSEQ multiplex PCR assay. The study's processing was this. A statistical classification framework was built to diagnose cytomegalovirus status from the catalog of TCR beta chain sequences. What TCRdb holds here is the immuneACCESS table cut down to in-frame rearrangements. Part of the clones is not present; checked against another copy, under half of the missing clones reflect an unresolved V gene, and the others are unexplained. V, J and clone size derive from that table, while D and trimming were established from the DNA sequence. A total of some 240,000 clones appear in this sample, roughly 91% of them only once. The top ten clonotypes cover roughly 2% of the sample.

A single count supports this clone. The antigen it binds to is not known. Per-nucleotide qualities are absent, and no much larger clonotype sits a single base away. Donors formed part of the validation cohort, which comprised over a hundred subjects and was distinct from the first cohort of several hundred subjects. This chain joins TRBV30 to TRBJ1-2; the D gene is not confidently resolved. The sample was PBMCs. The TCR sequence derives from a woman aged 18-35 years in good health and CMV-seropositive. This receptor carries the CDR3 CAWSVLEGYTF. The DNA sequence reads TGTGCCTGGAGTGTTCTAGAGGGCTACACCTTC.